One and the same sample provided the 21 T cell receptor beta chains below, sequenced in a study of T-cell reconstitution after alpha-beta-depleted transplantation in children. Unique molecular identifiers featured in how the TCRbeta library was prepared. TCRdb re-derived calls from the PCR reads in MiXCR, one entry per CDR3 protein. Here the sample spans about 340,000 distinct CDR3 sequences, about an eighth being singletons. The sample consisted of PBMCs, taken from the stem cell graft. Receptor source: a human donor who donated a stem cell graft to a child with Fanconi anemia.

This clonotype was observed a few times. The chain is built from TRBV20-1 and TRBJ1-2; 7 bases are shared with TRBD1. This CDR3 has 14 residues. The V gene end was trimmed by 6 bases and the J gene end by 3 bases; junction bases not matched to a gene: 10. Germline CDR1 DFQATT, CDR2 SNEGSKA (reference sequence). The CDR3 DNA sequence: TGCAGTGCCCCGGGGGAAGGGGGCGACTATGGCTACACCTTC. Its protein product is CSAPGEGGDYGYTF.

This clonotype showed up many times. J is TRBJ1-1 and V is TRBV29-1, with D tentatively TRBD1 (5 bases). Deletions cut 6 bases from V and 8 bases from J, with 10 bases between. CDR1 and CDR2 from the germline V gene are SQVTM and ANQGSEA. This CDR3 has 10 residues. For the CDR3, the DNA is TGCAGCGTACGGACAAACGAAGCTTTCTTT. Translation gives CSVRTNEAFF.

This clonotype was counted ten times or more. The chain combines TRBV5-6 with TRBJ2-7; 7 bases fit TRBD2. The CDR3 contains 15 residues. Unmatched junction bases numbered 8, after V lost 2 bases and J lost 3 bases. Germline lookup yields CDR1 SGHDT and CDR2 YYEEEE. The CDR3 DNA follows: TGTGCCAGCAGCTTAGAAGCGGGGTTTTACTACGAGCAGTACTTC. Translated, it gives CASSLEAGFYYEQYF.

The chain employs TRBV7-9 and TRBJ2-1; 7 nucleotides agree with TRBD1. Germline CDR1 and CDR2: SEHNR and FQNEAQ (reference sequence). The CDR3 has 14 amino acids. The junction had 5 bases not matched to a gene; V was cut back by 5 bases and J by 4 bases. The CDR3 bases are TGTGCCAGCAGCACTGGGACAGTGTACAATGAGCAGTTCTTC. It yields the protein CASSTGTVYNEQFF.

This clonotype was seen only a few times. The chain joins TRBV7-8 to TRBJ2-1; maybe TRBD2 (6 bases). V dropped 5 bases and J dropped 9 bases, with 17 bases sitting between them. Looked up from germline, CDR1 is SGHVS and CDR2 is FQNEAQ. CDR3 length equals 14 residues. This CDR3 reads CASSAEGGRIEQFF. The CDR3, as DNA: TGTGCCAGCAGCGCAGAGGGTGGGAGGATTGAGCAGTTCTTC.

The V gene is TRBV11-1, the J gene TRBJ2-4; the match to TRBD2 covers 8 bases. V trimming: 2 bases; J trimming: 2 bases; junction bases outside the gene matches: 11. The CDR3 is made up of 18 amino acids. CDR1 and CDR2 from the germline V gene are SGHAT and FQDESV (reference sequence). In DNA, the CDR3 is TGTGCCAGCAGCTTAAGCTCGGGAGCGGGGGTTCCCAAAAACATTCAGTACTTC. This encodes CASSLSSGAGVPKNIQYF.

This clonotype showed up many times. Here the CDR3 reads CASRAFGRSTDTQYF. The CDR3 nucleotides read TGTGCCAGCAGGGCATTCGGACGGAGCACAGATACGCAGTATTTT. The rearrangement uses TRBV2 and TRBJ2-3; D is uncertain. The V end lost 6 bases, the J end lost 0 bases, and 13 bases lay between the germline ends. Germline V gene data show CDR1 as SNHLY and CDR2 as FYNNEI. This CDR3 is built from 15 residues. Combining the CDR3 with reference TRBV2 and TRBJ2-3 gives the whole variable domain EPEVTQTPSHQVTQMGQEVILRCVPISNHLYFYWYRQILGQKVEFLVSFYNNEISEKSEIFDDQFSVERPDGSNFTLKIRSTKLEDSAMYFCASRAFGRSTDTQYFGPGTRLTVL.

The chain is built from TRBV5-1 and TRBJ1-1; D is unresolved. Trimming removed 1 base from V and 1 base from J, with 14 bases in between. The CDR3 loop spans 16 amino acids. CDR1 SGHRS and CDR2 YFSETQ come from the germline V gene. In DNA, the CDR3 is TGCGCCAGCAGCTTGCTCGGTGAATCAGAGAACACTGAAGCTTTCTTT. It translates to CASSLLGESENTEAFF. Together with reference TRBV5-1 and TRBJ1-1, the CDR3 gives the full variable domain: KAGVTQTPRYLIKTRGQQVTLSCSPISGHRSVSWYQQTPGQGLQFLFEYFSETQRNKGNFPGRFSGRQFSNSRSEMNVSTLELGDSALYLCASSLLGESENTEAFFGQGTRLTVV.

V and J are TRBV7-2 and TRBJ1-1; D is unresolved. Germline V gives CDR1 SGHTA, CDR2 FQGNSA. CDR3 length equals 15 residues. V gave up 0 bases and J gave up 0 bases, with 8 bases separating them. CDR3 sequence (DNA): TGTGCCAGCAGCTTAGCGTGGGTATTGAACACTGAAGCTTTCTTT. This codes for CASSLAWVLNTEAFF.

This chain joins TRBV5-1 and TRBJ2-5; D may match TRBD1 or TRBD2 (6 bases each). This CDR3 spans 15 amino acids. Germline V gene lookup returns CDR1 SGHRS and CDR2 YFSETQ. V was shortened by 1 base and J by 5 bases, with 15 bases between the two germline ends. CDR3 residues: CASSLTMGGGETQYF. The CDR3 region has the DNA TGCGCCAGCAGCTTGACCATGGGGGGCGGGGAGACCCAGTACTTC. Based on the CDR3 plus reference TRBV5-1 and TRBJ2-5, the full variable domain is KAGVTQTPRYLIKTRGQQVTLSCSPISGHRSVSWYQQTPGQGLQFLFEYFSETQRNKGNFPGRFSGRQFSNSRSEMNVSTLELGDSALYLCASSLTMGGGETQYFGPGTRLLVL.

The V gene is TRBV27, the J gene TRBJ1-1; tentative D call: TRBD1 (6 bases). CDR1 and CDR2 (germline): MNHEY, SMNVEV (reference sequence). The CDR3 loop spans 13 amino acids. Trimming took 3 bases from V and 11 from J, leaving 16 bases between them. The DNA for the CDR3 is TGTGCCAGCAGTTTCTTTACAGGGTCCGCGGCTTTCTTT. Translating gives CASSFFTGSAAFF.

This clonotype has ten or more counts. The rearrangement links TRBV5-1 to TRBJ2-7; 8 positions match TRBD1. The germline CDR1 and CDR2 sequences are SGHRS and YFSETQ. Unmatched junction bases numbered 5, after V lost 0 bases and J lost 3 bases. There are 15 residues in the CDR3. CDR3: CASSLGQGRIYEQYF. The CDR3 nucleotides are TGCGCCAGCAGCTTGGGACAGGGGAGAATCTACGAGCAGTACTTC. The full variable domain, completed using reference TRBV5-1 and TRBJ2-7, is KAGVTQTPRYLIKTRGQQVTLSCSPISGHRSVSWYQQTPGQGLQFLFEYFSETQRNKGNFPGRFSGRQFSNSRSEMNVSTLELGDSALYLCASSLGQGRIYEQYFGPGTRLTVT.

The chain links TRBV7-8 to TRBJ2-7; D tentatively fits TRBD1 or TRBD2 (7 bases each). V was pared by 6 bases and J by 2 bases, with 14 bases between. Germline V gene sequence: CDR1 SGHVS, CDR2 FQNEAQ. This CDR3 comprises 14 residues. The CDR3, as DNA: TGTGCCAGCAGTAAGACAGGGAGGGCCTACGAGCAGTACGTC. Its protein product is CASSKTGRAYEQYV.

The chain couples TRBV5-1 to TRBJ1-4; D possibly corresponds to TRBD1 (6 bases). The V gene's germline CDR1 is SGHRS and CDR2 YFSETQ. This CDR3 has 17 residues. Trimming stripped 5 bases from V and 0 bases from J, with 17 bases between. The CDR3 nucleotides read TGCGCCAGCAGACCGACCGGGACATACTCAACTAATGAAAAACTGTTTTTT. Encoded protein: CASRPTGTYSTNEKLFF.

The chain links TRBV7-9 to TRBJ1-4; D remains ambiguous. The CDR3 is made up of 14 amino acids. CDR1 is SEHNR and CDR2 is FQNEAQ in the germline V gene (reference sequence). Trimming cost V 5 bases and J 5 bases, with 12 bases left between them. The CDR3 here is CASSPRGRNEKLFF. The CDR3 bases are TGTGCCAGCAGCCCCCGAGGGCGGAATGAAAAACTGTTTTTT.

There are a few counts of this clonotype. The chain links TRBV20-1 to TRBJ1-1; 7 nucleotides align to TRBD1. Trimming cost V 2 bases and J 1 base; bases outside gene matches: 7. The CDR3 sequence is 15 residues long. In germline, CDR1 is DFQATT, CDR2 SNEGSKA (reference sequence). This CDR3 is CSARPRQGKNTEAFF. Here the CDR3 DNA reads TGCAGTGCTAGACCACGACAGGGAAAGAACACTGAAGCTTTCTTT.

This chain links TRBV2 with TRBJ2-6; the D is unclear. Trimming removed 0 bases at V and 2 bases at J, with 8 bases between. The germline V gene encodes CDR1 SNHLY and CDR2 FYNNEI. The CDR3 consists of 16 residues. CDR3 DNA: TGTGCCAGCAGTGAAGCGCCGCACCCTGGGGCCAACGTCCTGACTTTC. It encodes CASSEAPHPGANVLTF.

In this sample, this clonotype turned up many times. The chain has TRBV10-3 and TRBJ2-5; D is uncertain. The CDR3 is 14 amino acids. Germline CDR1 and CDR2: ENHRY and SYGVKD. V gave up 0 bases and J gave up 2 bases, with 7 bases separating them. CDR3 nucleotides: TGTGCCATCAGTGAGTCGGACCGTCAAGAGACCCAGTACTTC. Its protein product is CAISESDRQETQYF.

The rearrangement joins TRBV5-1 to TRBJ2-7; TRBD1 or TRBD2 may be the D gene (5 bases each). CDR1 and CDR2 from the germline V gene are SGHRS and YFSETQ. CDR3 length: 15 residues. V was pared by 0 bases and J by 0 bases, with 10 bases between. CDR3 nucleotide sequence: TGCGCCAGCAGCTTGGAGTGGGGGTTCTCCTACGAGCAGTACTTC. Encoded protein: CASSLEWGFSYEQYF. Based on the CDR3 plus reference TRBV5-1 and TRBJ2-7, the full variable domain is KAGVTQTPRYLIKTRGQQVTLSCSPISGHRSVSWYQQTPGQGLQFLFEYFSETQRNKGNFPGRFSGRQFSNSRSEMNVSTLELGDSALYLCASSLEWGFSYEQYFGPGTRLTVT.

CDR3 coding DNA: TGCAGCGTTGGTGGGAGCACAGATACGCAGTATTTT. Amino acids: CSVGGSTDTQYF. This chain joins TRBV29-1 and TRBJ2-3; no reliable D call. Germline values: CDR1 SQVTM, CDR2 ANQGSEA. This CDR3 has 12 amino acids. Trimming left V 4 bases short and J 0 bases short, with 5 bases between.

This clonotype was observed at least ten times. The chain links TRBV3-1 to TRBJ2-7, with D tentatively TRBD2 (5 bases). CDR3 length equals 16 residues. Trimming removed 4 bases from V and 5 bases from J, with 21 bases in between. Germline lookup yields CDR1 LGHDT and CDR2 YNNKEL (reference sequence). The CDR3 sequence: CASSRTSGAAGNEQYF. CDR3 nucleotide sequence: TGTGCCAGCAGCCGGACGTCTGGAGCGGCCGGGAACGAGCAGTACTTC.